A single TCR beta chain is shown here with its context. Its antigen remains unknown. Samples of adjacent lung lacking atypia were obtained no closer than 2 cm to the tumor margin. The germline gives CDR1 MGHRA, CDR2 YSYEKL. The CDR3 loop spans 16 amino acids. The V gene end was trimmed by 0 bases and the J gene end by 8 bases; junction bases not matched to a gene: 9. This sample was included in a study of T cells in localized non-small cell lung cancer. The study, taken as a whole, reports: Adjacent lung exhibited a median of about 50 among the 100 most abundant tumor clones. Higher blood T cell density tracked longer overall survival. Measurement of T cell clonality placed uninvolved adjacent lung highest, above the level in tumor.

Sequencing was performed with immunoSEQ multiplex PCR; in TCRdb, only in-frame clones are kept and a portion is missing. The sample carries some 1,300 clones, about 25% recorded once. The source was normal lung tissue next to the tumor, collected before any cancer treatment. The J gene is TRBJ2-5, the V gene TRBV4-1, with 10 nucleotides matching TRBD1. This sequence originates from a male donor older than 55 with stage I lung adenocarcinoma. CDR3: CASSQEGDRGRGTQYF. For the CDR3, the DNA is TGCGCCAGCAGCCAAGAGGGCGACAGGGGGCGGGGTACCCAGTACTTC.